This TCR beta chain was documented in a study of shared clonotypes between healthy human individuals. Germline-derived CDR1 and CDR2 are SGHAT and FQDESV (reference sequence). Trimming stripped 4 bases from V and 2 bases from J, with 9 bases between. This CDR3 has 13 residues. Sequencing used immunoSEQ multiplex PCR; TCRdb keeps in-frame clones, though not all of them. The table has a few hundred thousand clones, just over 75% seen once. Sequenced material: PBMCs. The origin of this receptor is a woman aged 35 to 49 in good health. Some clones in this sample may be carry-over from other donors' samples. The J gene is TRBJ2-7, the V gene TRBV11-1; D not certain. This chain's CDR3 is CASSSRGPYEQYF. CDR3 coding DNA: TGTGCCAGCAGCTCCCGAGGACCCTACGAGCAGTACTTC. Full variable domain (remainder filled in from reference TRBV11-1 and TRBJ2-7): EAEVAQSPRYKITEKSQAVAFWCDPISGHATLYWYRQILGQGPELLVQFQDESVVDDSQLPKDRFSAERLKGVDSTLKIQPAELGDSAMYLCASSSRGPYEQYFGPGTRLTVT.